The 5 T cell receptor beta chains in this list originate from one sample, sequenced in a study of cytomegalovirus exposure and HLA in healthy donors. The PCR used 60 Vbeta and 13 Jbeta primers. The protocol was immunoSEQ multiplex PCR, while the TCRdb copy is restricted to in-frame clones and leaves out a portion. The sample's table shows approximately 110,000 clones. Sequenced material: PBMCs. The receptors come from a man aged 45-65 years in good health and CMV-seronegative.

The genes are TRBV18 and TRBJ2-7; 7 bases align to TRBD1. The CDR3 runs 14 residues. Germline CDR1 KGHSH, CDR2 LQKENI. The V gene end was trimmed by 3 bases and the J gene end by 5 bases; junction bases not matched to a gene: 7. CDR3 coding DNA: TGTGCCAGCTCACCCCGGGACAGTATCCACGAGCAGTACTTC. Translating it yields CASSPRDSIHEQYF.

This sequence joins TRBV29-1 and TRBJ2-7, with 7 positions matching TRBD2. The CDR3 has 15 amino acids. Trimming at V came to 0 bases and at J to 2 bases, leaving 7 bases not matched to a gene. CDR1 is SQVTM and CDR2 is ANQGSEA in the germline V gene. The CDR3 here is CSVEEGTIRPYEQYF. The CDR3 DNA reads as TGCAGCGTTGAAGAGGGGACTATCCGCCCCTACGAGCAGTACTTC.

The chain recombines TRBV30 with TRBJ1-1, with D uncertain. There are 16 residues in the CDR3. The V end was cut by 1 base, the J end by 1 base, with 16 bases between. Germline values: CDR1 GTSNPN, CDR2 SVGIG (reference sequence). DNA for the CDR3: TGTGCCTGGAGTGCATGGACTGGGAACGGGAACACTGAAGCTTTCTTT. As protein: CAWSAWTGNGNTEAFF. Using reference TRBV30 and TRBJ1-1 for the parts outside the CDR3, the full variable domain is SQTIHQWPATLVQPVGSPLSLECTVEGTSNPNLYWYRQAAGRGLQLLFYSVGIGQISSEVPQNLSASRPQDRQFILSSKKLLLSDSGFYLCAWSAWTGNGNTEAFFGQGTRLTVV.

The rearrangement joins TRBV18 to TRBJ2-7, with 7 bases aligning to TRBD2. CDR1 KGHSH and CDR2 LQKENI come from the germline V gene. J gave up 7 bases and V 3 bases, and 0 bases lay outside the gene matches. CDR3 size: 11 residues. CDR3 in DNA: TGTGCCAGCTCACCCGGGGGGGAGCAGTACTTC. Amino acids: CASSPGGEQYF. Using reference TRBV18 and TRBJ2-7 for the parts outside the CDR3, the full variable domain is NAGVMQNPRHLVRRRGQEARLRCSPMKGHSHVYWYRQLPEEGLKFMVYLQKENIIDESGMPKERFSAEFPKEGPSILRIQQVVRGDSAAYFCASSPGGEQYFGPGTRLTVT.

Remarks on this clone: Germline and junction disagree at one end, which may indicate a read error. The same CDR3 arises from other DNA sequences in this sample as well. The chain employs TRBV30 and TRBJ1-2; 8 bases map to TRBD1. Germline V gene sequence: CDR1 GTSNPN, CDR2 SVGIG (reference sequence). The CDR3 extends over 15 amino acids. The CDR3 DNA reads TGCGCCTGGAGTGCTCAGGGGGCGACGTCTCGAGGCTACACCTTC. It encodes CAWSAQGATSRGYTF.